The entry that follows covers one T cell receptor beta chain sequence. Its antigen is not identified. The source of the sample is a study of T cells in narcolepsy. The overall study: Patients with NT1 or NT2 and healthy control donors were enrolled.

The protocol was immunoSEQ multiplex PCR, while the TCRdb copy is restricted to in-frame clones and leaves out a portion. Altogether 25,000 to 30,000 clones are present, approximately 80% being singletons, with the ten largest covering more than 0.9%. The study's findings and limits: Comparing one patient's CSF and blood CD4+ clonotypes highlighted HCRT- and TRIB2-specific autoreactive clonotypes. Blood of same and different patients, but not healthy controls, reportedly held recurring autoreactive clonotypes.

Trimming cost V 3 bases and J 3 bases, with 9 bases left between them. The CDR3 is 14 amino acids. Germline V gene lookup returns CDR1 SGDLS and CDR2 YYNGEE. The sequence came from a human donor with narcolepsy. J is TRBJ1-4 and V is TRBV9, with D perhaps TRBD1 (5 bases). Material for sequencing was CD45RA- memory CD4+ T cells from PBMCs. CDR3 in amino acids: CASSARGANEKLFF. CDR3 DNA sequence: TGTGCCAGCAGCGCCCGAGGGGCTAATGAAAAACTGTTTTTT.